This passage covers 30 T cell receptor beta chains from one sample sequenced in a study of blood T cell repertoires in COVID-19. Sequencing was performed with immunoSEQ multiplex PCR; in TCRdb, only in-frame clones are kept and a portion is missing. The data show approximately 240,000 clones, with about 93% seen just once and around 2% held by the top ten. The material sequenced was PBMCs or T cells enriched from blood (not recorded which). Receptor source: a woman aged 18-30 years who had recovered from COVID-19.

As DNA, the CDR3 is TGTGCCAGCAGCCAAATGACAGGGCAGAATCAGCCCCAGCATTTT. Residues: CASSQMTGQNQPQHF. This rearrangement joins TRBV7-2 to TRBJ1-5; 7 bases agree with TRBD1. The V gene's germline CDR1 is SGHTA and CDR2 FQGNSA. This CDR3 has 15 residues. With V trimmed by 5 bases and J by 4 bases, 8 bases remained unmatched.

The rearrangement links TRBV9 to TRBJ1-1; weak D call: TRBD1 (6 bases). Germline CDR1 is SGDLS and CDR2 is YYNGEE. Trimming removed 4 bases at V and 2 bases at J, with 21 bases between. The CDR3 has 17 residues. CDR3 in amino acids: CASSPQTRGTLNTEAFF. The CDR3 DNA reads TGTGCCAGCAGCCCACAAACCCGAGGGACATTAAACACTGAAGCTTTCTTT.

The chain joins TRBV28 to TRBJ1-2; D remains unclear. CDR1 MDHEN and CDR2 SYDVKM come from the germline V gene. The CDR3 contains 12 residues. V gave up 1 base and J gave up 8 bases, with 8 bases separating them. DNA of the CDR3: TGTGCCAGCAGTTTATTGACAAGAGGCTACACCTTC. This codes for CASSLLTRGYTF.

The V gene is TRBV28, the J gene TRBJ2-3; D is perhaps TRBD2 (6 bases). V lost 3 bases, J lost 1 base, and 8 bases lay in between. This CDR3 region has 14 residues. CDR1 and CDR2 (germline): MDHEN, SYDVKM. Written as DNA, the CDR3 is TGTGCCAGCAGTTTCGGCGGGGGCACAGATACGCAGTATTTT. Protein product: CASSFGGGTDTQYF.

In DNA, the CDR3 is TGTGCCACCAGCAGAGGAACTAGCGGGGCCTACAATGAGCAGTTCTTC. It specifies CATSRGTSGAYNEQFF. The V gene is TRBV15, the J gene TRBJ2-1; 10 bases are a match to TRBD2. With V trimmed by 1 base and J by 2 bases, 2 bases remained unmatched. The CDR3 is 16 amino acids. Looked up from germline, CDR1 is LNHNV and CDR2 is YYDKDF (reference sequence).

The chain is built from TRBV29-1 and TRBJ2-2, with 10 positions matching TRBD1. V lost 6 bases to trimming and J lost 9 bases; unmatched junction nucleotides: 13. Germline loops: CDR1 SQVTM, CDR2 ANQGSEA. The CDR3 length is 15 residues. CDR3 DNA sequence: TGCAGCGTGAGGGGACAGGGGATTGGGCCCCGGGAGCTGTTTTTT. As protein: CSVRGQGIGPRELFF.

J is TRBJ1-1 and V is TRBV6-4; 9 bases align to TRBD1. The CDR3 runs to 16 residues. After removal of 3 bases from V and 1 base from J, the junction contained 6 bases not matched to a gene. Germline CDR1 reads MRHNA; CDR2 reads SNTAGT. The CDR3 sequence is CASSDRPGQGNTEAFF. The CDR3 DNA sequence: TGTGCCAGCAGTGATCGTCCGGGACAGGGGAACACTGAAGCTTTCTTT.

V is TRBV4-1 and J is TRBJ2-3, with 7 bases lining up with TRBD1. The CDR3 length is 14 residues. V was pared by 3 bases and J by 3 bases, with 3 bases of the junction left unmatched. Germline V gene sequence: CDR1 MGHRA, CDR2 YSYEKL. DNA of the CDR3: TGCGCCAGCAGCCACTCGACAGGGACAGATACGCAGTATTTT. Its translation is CASSHSTGTDTQYF.

CDR3 sequence (DNA): TGCAGCGTTGCCAGGGGGCAGGCACGAGATACGCAGTATTTT. Protein sequence: CSVARGQARDTQYF. The chain combines TRBV29-1 with TRBJ2-3, with 8 bases identical to TRBD1. The CDR3 has 14 residues. V lost 4 bases to trimming and J lost 5 bases; unmatched junction nucleotides: 8. The germline gives CDR1 SQVTM, CDR2 ANQGSEA.

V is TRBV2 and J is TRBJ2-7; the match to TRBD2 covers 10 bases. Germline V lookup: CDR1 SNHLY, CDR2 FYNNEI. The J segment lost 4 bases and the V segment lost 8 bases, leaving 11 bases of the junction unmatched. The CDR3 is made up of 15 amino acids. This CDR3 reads CASAHRSGRGYEQYF. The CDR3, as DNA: TGTGCCAGCGCCCACCGAAGCGGGAGGGGGTACGAGCAGTACTTC. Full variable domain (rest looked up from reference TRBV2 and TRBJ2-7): EPEVTQTPSHQVTQMGQEVILRCVPISNHLYFYWYRQILGQKVEFLVSFYNNEISEKSEIFDDQFSVERPDGSNFTLKIRSTKLEDSAMYFCASAHRSGRGYEQYFGPGTRLTVT.

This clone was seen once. CDR3: CASSGTGFYSNQPQHF. The CDR3 DNA reads as TGTGCCAGCAGCGGGACAGGGTTCTATAGCAATCAGCCCCAGCATTTT. The chain joins TRBV6-2 or TRBV6-3 to TRBJ1-5, with 9 nucleotides matching TRBD1. Germline CDR1 reads MNHEY; CDR2 reads SVGEGT. This CDR3 is built from 16 residues. V lost 6 bases, J lost 0 bases, and 6 bases stayed unmatched.

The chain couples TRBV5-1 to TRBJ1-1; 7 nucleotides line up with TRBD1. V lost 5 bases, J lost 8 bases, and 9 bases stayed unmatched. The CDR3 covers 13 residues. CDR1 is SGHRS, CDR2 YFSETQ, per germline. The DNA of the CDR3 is TGCGCCAGCAGTCGGACAGGCCCCGGGGAAGCTTTCTTT. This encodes CASSRTGPGEAFF.

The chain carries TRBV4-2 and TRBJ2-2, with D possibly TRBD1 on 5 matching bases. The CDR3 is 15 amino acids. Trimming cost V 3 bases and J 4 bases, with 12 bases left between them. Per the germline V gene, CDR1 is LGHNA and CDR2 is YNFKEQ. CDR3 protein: CASSQSYRSTGELFF. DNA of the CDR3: TGTGCCAGCAGCCAGTCATACAGGAGCACCGGGGAGCTGTTTTTT.

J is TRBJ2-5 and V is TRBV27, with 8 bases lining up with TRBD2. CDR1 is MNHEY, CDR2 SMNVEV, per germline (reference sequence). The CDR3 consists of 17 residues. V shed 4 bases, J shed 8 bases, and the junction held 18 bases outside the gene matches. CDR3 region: CASSSYFREGLRRTQYF. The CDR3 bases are TGTGCCAGCAGTTCTTACTTCCGGGAGGGCCTACGGCGTACCCAGTACTTC.

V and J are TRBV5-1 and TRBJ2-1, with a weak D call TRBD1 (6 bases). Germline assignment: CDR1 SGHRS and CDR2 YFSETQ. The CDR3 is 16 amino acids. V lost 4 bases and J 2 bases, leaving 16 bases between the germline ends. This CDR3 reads CASSQTTEGAYNEQFF. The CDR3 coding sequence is TGCGCCAGCAGCCAGACGACAGAGGGGGCCTACAATGAGCAGTTCTTC.

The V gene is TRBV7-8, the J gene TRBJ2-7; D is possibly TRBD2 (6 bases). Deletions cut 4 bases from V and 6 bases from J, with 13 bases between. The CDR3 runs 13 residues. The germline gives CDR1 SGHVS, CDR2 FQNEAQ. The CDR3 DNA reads TGTGCCAGCAGCTCAGACTCTAGCGTCGAGCAGTACTTC. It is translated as CASSSDSSVEQYF.

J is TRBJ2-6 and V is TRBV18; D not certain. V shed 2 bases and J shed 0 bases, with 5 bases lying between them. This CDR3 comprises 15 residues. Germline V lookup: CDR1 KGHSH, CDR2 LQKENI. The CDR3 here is CASSPGASGANVLTF. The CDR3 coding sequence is TGTGCCAGCTCACCAGGAGCCTCTGGGGCCAACGTCCTGACTTTC.

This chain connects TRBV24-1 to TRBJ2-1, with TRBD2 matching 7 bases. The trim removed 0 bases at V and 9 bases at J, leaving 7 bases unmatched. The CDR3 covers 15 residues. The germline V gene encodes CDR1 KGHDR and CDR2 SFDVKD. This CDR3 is CATSDLRGGSSEQFF. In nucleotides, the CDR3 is TGTGCCACCAGTGATTTGCGGGGCGGGAGTTCTGAGCAGTTCTTC.

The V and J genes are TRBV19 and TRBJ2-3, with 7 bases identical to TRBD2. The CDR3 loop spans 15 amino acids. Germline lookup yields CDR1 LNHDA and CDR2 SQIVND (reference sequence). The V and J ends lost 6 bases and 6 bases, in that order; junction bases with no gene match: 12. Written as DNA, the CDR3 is TGTGCCAGTAGCCCCGGGGGAGCGGGGCTGGATACGCAGTATTTT. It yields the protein CASSPGGAGLDTQYF.

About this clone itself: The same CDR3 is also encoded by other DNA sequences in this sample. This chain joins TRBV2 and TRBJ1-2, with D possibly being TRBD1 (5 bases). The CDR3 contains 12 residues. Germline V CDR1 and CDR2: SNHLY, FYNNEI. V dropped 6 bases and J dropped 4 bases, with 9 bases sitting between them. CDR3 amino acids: CASSDDSYGYTF. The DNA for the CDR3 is TGTGCCAGCAGCGACGACAGCTATGGCTACACCTTC.

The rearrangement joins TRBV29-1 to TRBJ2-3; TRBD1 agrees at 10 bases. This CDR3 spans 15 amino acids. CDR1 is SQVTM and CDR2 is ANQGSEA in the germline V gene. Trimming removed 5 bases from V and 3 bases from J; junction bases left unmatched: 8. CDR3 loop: CSVRGQGGRTDTQYF. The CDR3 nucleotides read TGCAGCGTTCGAGGACAGGGGGGACGGACAGATACGCAGTATTTT.

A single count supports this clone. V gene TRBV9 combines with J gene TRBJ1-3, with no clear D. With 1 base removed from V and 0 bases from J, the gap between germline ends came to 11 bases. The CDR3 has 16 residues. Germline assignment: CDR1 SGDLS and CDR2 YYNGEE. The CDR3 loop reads CASSVSFSSSGNTIYF. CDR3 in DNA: TGTGCCAGCAGCGTATCTTTTTCGTCCTCTGGAAACACCATATATTTT. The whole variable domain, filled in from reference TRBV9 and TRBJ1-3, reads DSGVTQTPKHLITATGQRVTLRCSPRSGDLSVYWYQQSLDQGLQFLIQYYNGEERAKGNILERFSAQQFPDLHSELNLSSLELGDSALYFCASSVSFSSSGNTIYFGEGSWLTVV.

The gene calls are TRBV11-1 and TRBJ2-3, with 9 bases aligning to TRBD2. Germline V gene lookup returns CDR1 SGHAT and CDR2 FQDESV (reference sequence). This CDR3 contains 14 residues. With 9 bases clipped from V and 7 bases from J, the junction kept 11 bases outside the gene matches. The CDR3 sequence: CASTAASGVNTQYF. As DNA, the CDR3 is TGTGCCAGTACAGCGGCTAGCGGGGTTAATACGCAGTATTTT.

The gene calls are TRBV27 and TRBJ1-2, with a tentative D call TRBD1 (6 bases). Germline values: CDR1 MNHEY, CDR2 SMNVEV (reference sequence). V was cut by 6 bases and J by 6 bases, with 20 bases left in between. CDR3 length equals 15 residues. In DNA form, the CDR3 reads TGTGCCAGCAGGGGGGTAGGCAGGGGAGCTCATGGCTACACCTTC. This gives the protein CASRGVGRGAHGYTF.

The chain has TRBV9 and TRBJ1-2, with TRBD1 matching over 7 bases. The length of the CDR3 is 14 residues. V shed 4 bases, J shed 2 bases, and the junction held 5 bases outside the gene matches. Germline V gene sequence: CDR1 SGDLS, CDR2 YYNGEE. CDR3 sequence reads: CASSSPTGNYGYTF. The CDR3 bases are TGTGCCAGCAGCTCTCCGACAGGGAACTATGGCTACACCTTC.

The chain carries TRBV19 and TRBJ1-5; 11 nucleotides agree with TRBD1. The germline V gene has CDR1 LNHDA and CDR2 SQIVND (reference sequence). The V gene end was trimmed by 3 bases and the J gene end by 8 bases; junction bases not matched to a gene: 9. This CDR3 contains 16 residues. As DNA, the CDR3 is TGTGCCAGTAGTATCGGTCGTTGGACAGGGGGCGAGCCCCAGCATTTT. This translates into CASSIGRWTGGEPQHF.

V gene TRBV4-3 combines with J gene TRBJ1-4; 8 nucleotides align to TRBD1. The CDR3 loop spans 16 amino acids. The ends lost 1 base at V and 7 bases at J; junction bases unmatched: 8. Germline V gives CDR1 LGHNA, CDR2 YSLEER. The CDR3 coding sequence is TGCGCCAGCAGCCAAGCCACAGGGGGTCGGGGTGAAAAACTGTTTTTT. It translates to CASSQATGGRGEKLFF.

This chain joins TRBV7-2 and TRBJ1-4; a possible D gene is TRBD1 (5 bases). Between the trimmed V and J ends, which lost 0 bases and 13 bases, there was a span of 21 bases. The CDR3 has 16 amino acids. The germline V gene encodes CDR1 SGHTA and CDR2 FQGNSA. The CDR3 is CASSLAPRGGRGGLFF. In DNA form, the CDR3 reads TGTGCCAGCAGCTTAGCGCCGAGGGGCGGACGGGGAGGACTGTTTTTT.

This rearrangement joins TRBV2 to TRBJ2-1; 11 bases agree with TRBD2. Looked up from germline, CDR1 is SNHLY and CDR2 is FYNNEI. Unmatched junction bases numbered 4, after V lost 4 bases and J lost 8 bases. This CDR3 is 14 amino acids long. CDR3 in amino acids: CASSVLAGVDEQFF. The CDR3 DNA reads TGTGCCAGCAGTGTACTAGCGGGAGTGGATGAGCAGTTCTTC.

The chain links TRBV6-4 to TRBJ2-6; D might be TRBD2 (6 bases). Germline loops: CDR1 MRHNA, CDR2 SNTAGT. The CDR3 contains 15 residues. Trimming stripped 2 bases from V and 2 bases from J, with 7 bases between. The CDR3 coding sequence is TGTGCCAGCAGTGACGGAGGGACTGGGGCCAACGTCCTGACTTTC. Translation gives CASSDGGTGANVLTF.